This is a list of T cell receptor beta chains from one sample in a study of cytomegalovirus exposure and HLA in healthy donors. Clones were read by immunoSEQ multiplex PCR, and TCRdb kept only the in-frame ones, dropping some. The repertoire holds roughly 140,000 clones, with about three fifths as singletons. Sequencing was done on a sample of PBMCs. These receptors came from a woman aged 25 to 45 in good health and CMV-seropositive. Each CDR3 is given with its conserved first and last residue. D genes are given only for firm matches. Some rows have no size entry. The others give once, few or many, or a class for an expanded clone.

>13|TRBV10-3|NA|NA|TRBJ1-1
TGTGCCATCAGGTCCCTGGGCCCCACTGAAGCTTTCTTT
CAIRSLGPTEAFF
>16|TRBV7-9|TRBD2|NA|TRBJ2-5
TGTGCCAGCAGCTCCGGGGGGGGCGCCAGGGTTGAGACCCAGTACTTC
CASSSGGGARVETQYF
>14|TRBV7-9|TRBD1|NA|TRBJ1-1
TGTGCCAGCAGGGGTCAGGGGGCGGACACTGAAGCTTTCTTT
CASRGQGADTEAFF
>14|TRBV4-2|TRBD2|NA|TRBJ2-7
TGTGCCAGCAGCCAGGCTAGCGGGGCCTACGAGCAGTACTTC
CASSQASGAYEQYF
>14|TRBV5-1|NA|NA|TRBJ1-4
TGCGCCAGCAGGGGGGGTTCGGACACTGGAAAACTGTTTTTT
CASRGGSDTGKLFF
>14|TRBV27|NA|few|TRBJ2-7
TGTGCCAGCAGTAAGGACTCCTCGTCCTACGAGCAGTACTTC
CASSKDSSSYEQYF
>13|TRBV6-5|TRBD1|NA|TRBJ1-2
TGTGCCAGCAGTTACTCGACAGGGCTCGGCTACACCTTC
CASSYSTGLGYTF
>15|TRBV5-1|TRBD1|NA|TRBJ2-3
TGCGCCAGCAGCATGACAGGGCATGAGGCAGATACGCAGTATTTT
CASSMTGHEADTQYF
>14|TRBV6-6|NA|NA|TRBJ1-1
TGTGCCAGCAGTTCGACCAGACAGAACACTGAAGCTTTCTTT
CASSSTRQNTEAFF
>14|TRBV6-1|NA|NA|TRBJ2-4
TGTGCCAGCAGCTCCCCGGAGGCGGGTAGCATTCAGTACTTC
CASSSPEAGSIQYF
>14|TRBV27|TRBD1|NA|TRBJ1-5
TGTGCCAGCAGTTTCACAGGGGGATATCAGCCCCAGCATTTT
CASSFTGGYQPQHF
>15|TRBV18|NA|NA|TRBJ1-2
TGTGCCAGCTCACCATGGGGGCAGTCTTTTGACGGCTACACCTTC
CASSPWGQSFDGYTF
>12|TRBV30|NA|NA|TRBJ1-1
TGTGCCTGGAGTGTATCACAGATAGGAGCTTTCTTT
CAWSVSQIGAFF
>13|TRBV6-4|TRBD1|NA|TRBJ1-2
TGTGCCAGCAACGGTGGGACAGGGTACGGCTACACCTTC
CASNGGTGYGYTF
>14|TRBV19|NA|few|TRBJ1-3
TGTGCCAGTAGTATCGGGAGGAGTGGAAACACCATATATTTT
CASSIGRSGNTIYF
>15|TRBV6-5|TRBD1|NA|TRBJ1-1
TGTGCCAGCAGCCCCGCTGGACAGGAGAACACTGAAGCTTTCTTT
CASSPAGQENTEAFF
>14|TRBV2|TRBD1|once|TRBJ2-7
TGTGCCAGCAGGGGGGACAGTACCTCCTACGAGCAGTACTTC
CASRGDSTSYEQYF
>13|TRBV18|NA|NA|TRBJ2-5
TGTGCCAGCTCGCCGGGGGGCGAAGAGACCCAGTACTTC
CASSPGGEETQYF
>14|TRBV7-2|TRBD2|NA|TRBJ2-7
TGTGCCAGCAGCCGACTAGCGGGGGGGTATGAGCAGTACTTC
CASSRLAGGYEQYF
>15|TRBV18|NA|NA|TRBJ2-1
TGTGCCAGCTCACCAGGGCCCCACCCTTACAATGAGCAGTTCTTC
CASSPGPHPYNEQFF
>15|TRBV5-1|TRBD1|few|TRBJ2-7
TGCGCCAGCAGCCTGACAGGGATAGCCCCCTACGAGCAGTACTTC
CASSLTGIAPYEQYF
>14|TRBV7-7|TRBD1|NA|TRBJ2-7
TGTGCTAGCAGCTTATTCGAGGGGGCCGACGAGCAGTACTTC
CASSLFEGADEQYF
>15|TRBV29-1|TRBD2|NA|TRBJ2-7
TGCAGCGTTGGAGGAATAGCGGGAGGGCCGGGCGAGCAGTACTTC
CSVGGIAGGPGEQYF
>12|TRBV7-6|NA|few|TRBJ2-5
TGTGCCAGCCAGGGCAGGGAAGAGACCCAGTACTTC
CASQGREETQYF
>17|TRBV9|TRBD1|NA|TRBJ2-3
TGTGCCAGCAGCTCCCGGACAGGGGATGTCCTCACAGATACGCAGTATTTT
CASSSRTGDVLTDTQYF
>18|TRBV2|TRBD2|NA|TRBJ2-7
TGTGCCAGCAGTGGTCGCTTAGCGGGAGTCCGGAGTGTCTACGAGCAGTACTTC
CASSGRLAGVRSVYEQYF
>15|TRBV19|TRBD2|NA|TRBJ2-1
TGTGCCAGTAGCCCGCGGACTAGCGGCTACAATGAGCAGTTCTTC
CASSPRTSGYNEQFF
>12|TRBV7-9|NA|NA|TRBJ1-1
TGTGCCAGCAGCTTAGATAGCACTGAAGCTTTCTTT
CASSLDSTEAFF
>14|TRBV4-1|TRBD2|NA|TRBJ2-7
TGCGCCAGCAGATACACTAGCGGGAAGGGGGAGCAGTACTTC
CASRYTSGKGEQYF
>16|TRBV7-9|TRBD2|NA|TRBJ2-7
TGTGCCAGCAGCCCAATCCCTGGACTAGCGGGCTACGAGCAGTACTTC
CASSPIPGLAGYEQYF
>18|TRBV28|TRBD1|NA|TRBJ1-2
TGTGCCAGCAGTTTAGTCGGGACAGGGGTAACTAATAACTATGGCTACACCTTC
CASSLVGTGVTNNYGYTF
>15|TRBV7-9|NA|NA|TRBJ2-3
TGTGCCAGCAGCTTCGGGTCTTCTAGGACAGATACGCAGTATTTT
CASSFGSSRTDTQYF
>17|TRBV5-4|TRBD2|NA|TRBJ2-2
TGTGCCAGCAGCTTGTGGGGGAGACTAGCGGTTCCCGGGGAGCTGTTTTTT
CASSLWGRLAVPGELFF
>14|TRBV27|TRBD1|NA|TRBJ1-2
TGTGCCAGCAGTCCCACAGGGGCCCCCCTGGGCTACACCTTC
CASSPTGAPLGYTF
>14|TRBV13|NA|NA|TRBJ1-2
TGTGCCAGCACCCAAGACAAGACTAACTATGGCTACACCTTC
CASTQDKTNYGYTF
>14|TRBV30|TRBD1|few|TRBJ1-1
TGTGCCTGGAGTGTAGAACAGGGGCCCACTGAAGCTTTCTTT
CAWSVEQGPTEAFF
>12|TRBV11-1|NA|NA|TRBJ2-7
TGTGCCAGCAGAACAGGTCCCTACGAGCAGTACTTC
CASRTGPYEQYF
>19|TRBV9|TRBD1|NA|TRBJ1-4
TGTGCCAGCAGCGTAGATCCCGGCCATGGGACAGTTGGTAATGAAAAACTGTTTTTT
CASSVDPGHGTVGNEKLFF
>15|TRBV13|TRBD1|NA|TRBJ1-5
TGTGCCAGCAGCCGATCCGGGACAGGGAATCAGCCCCAGCATTTT
CASSRSGTGNQPQHF
>17|TRBV7-9|TRBD1|NA|TRBJ1-6
TGTGCCAGCAGCTCTCGCCTGGGACAGGGTCCAGGTTCACCCCTCCACTTT
CASSSRLGQGPGSPLHF
>13|TRBV11-2|NA|NA|TRBJ1-1
TGTGCCAGCAGCTTATTGGGGGGGTCTGAAGCTTTCTTT
CASSLLGGSEAFF
>18|TRBV27|TRBD1|NA|TRBJ1-4
TGTGCCAGCAGTCCACACTTTTCCGGGACAGGGGTGAGCGAAAAACTGTTTTTT
CASSPHFSGTGVSEKLFF
>16|TRBV4-1|NA|NA|TRBJ2-1
TGCGCCAGCAGCCAAGATAGGACTACCGACTACAATGAGCAGTTCTTC
CASSQDRTTDYNEQFF
>16|TRBV5-4|TRBD2|few|TRBJ2-7
TGTGCCAGCAGCTTGGCGGGACTAGCGGGAGGAGCCGAGCAGTACTTC
CASSLAGLAGGAEQYF
>14|TRBV11-3|TRBD1|NA|TRBJ2-7
TGTGCCAGCAGAGGGGCCGGGACAGGGTACGAGCAGTACTTC
CASRGAGTGYEQYF
>15|TRBV23-1|NA|NA|TRBJ1-5
TGCGCCAGCCTTCAGGTGGGTGCGGGGGGACAGCCCCAGCATTTT
CASLQVGAGGQPQHF
>15|TRBV6-5|NA|NA|TRBJ2-7
TGTGCCAGCAGTCTACTCGGAGTGGTAGCCTCCGAGCAGTACTTC
CASSLLGVVASEQYF
>12|TRBV14|NA|NA|TRBJ2-5
TGTGCCAGCAGCCAAGAGTTCTCGACCCAGTACTTC
CASSQEFSTQYF
>14|TRBV6-1|NA|NA|TRBJ1-1
TGTGCCAGCATTTTTTTCGGGGGGGACACTGAAGCTTTCTTT
CASIFFGGDTEAFF
>12|TRBV30|TRBD1|NA|TRBJ1-1
TGTGCCTGGGGACAGGATAACACTGAAGCTTTCTTT
CAWGQDNTEAFF
>16|TRBV11-2|TRBD2|NA|TRBJ2-1
TGTGCCAGCTCGGGGAGGGCCCTACGGAGTTACAATGAGCAGTTCTTC
CASSGRALRSYNEQFF
>13|TRBV6-5|TRBD1|NA|TRBJ2-7
TGTGCCAGCAGTTTAGGACAGGCCAACGAGCAGTACTTC
CASSLGQANEQYF
>15|TRBV7-9|NA|few|TRBJ1-2
TGTGCCAGCAGCCCCGGGAGTCAGGCCCGAGATGGCTACACCTTC
CASSPGSQARDGYTF
>14|TRBV6-1|NA|few|TRBJ1-1
TGTGCCAGCGAGATCCAACAGGGAGACACTGAAGCTTTCTTT
CASEIQQGDTEAFF